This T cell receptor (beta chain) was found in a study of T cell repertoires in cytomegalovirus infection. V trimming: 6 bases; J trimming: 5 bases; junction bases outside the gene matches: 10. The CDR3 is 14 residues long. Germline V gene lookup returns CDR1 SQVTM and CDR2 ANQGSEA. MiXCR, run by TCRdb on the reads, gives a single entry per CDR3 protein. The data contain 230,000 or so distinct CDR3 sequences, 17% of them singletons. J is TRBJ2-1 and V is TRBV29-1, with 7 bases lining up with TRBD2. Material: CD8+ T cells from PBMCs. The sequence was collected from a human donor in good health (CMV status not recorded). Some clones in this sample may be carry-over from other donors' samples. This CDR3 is CSVRLQRGDNEQFF. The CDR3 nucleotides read TGCAGCGTCCGTCTTCAGCGGGGTGACAATGAGCAGTTCTTC.